This T cell receptor (beta chain) was profiled in a study of control samples from healthy donors and cancer patients. With 1 base removed from V and 4 bases from J, the gap between germline ends came to 10 bases. CDR1 and CDR2 from the germline V gene are LGHNA and YSLEER. The CDR3 has 14 residues. Clones were read by immunoSEQ multiplex PCR, and TCRdb kept only the in-frame ones, dropping some. The table includes 150,000 to 200,000 clones, around 96% detected once. The specimen sequenced was blood. This receptor was taken from a woman aged 40 to 55 in good health. The rearrangement joins TRBV4-3 to TRBJ1-1, with D maybe TRBD1 (5 bases). CDR3 bases: TGCGCCAGCAGCCAAGTTGAGAGGGGCACTGAAGCTTTCTTT. This sequence encodes CASSQVERGTEAFF.